This entry describes one T cell receptor beta chain. Every immunoSEQ plate was one replicate of a subset's evenly spread DNA. Here immunoSEQ multiplex PCR was the method, and the copy in TCRdb shows in-frame clones only, minus some. The data show about 1.5 million clones, nearly 99% seen once. The CDR3 runs 15 residues. The germline CDR1 and CDR2 sequences are SEHNR and FQNEAQ (reference sequence). Between the trimmed V and J ends, which lost 3 bases and 0 bases, there was a span of 11 bases. The data originate from a study of shared clonotypes between healthy human individuals. The chain recombines TRBV7-9 with TRBJ2-5; unclear D gene. The sample was naive CD4+ T cells sorted from blood. Subset noted: CD45RA+ positively selected. The sequence came from a man younger than 45 in good health. CDR3 residues: CASSLVPAYQETQYF. Written as DNA, the CDR3 is TGTGCCAGCAGCTTGGTTCCAGCCTACCAAGAGACCCAGTACTTC.